Here is one TCR beta chain with its context. This sample was taken from a study of blood T cells in healthy people across ages. Together with a sample-barcoded 5' primer, a J-beta primer mix was included in a second PCR lasting about 7 to 12 cycles. TCRdb analysed the 5' RACE reads with MiXCR anew, one entry per CDR3 protein. The data hold just under 750,000 distinct CDR3 sequences, with around a fifth observed a single time. V lost 6 bases, J lost 7 bases, and 4 bases lay in between. The CDR3 sequence is 10 residues long. Germline CDR1 reads SNHLY; CDR2 reads FYNNEI. Sequenced sample: blood. This sequence was found in a man between 65 and 85 years old in good health. V and J are TRBV2 and TRBJ2-4, with D unclear. The CDR3 DNA is TGTGCCAGCAGGGGGAACATTCAGTACTTC. Translating it yields CASRGNIQYF. Supplemented by reference TRBV2 and TRBJ2-4, the full variable domain reads EPEVTQTPSHQVTQMGQEVILRCVPISNHLYFYWYRQILGQKVEFLVSFYNNEISEKSEIFDDQFSVERPDGSNFTLKIRSTKLEDSAMYFCASRGNIQYFGAGTRLSVL.